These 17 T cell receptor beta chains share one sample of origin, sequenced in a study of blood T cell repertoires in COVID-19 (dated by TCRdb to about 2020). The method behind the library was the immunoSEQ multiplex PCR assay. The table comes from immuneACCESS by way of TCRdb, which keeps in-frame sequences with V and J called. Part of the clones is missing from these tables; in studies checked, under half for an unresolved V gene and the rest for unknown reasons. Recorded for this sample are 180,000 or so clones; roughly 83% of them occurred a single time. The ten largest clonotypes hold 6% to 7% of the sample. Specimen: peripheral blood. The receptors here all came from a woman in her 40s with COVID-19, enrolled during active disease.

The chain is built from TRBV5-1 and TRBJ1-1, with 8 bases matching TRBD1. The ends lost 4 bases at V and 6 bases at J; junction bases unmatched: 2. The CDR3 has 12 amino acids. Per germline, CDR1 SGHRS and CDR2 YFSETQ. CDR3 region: CASSTDRAEAFF. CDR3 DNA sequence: TGCGCCAGCAGCACGGACAGGGCTGAAGCTTTCTTT.

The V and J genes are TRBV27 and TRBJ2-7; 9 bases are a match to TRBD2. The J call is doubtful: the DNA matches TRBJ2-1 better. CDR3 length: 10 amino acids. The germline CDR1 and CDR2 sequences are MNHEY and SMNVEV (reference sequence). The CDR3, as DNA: TGTGCCCGCGGGGGGGATGAGCAGTTCTTC. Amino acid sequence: CARGGDEQFF.

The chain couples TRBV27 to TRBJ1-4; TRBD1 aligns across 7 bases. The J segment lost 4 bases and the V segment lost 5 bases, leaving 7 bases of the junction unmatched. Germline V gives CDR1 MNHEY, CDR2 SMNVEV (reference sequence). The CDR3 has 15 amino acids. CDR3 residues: CASSVWTGHNEKLFF. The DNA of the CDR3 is TGTGCCAGCAGTGTGTGGACAGGCCATAATGAAAAACTGTTTTTT.

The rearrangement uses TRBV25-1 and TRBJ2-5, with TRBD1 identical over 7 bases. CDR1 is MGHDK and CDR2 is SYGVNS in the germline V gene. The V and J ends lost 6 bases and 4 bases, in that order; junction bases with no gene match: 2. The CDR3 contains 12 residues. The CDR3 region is CASSRQGETQYF. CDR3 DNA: TGTGCCAGCAGCCGACAGGGAGAGACCCAGTACTTC.

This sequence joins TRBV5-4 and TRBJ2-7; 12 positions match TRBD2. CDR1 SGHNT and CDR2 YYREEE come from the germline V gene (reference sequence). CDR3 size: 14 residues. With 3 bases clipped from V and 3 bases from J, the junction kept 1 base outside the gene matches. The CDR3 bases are TGTGCCAGCAGCTCGACTAGCGGGAGCTACGAGCAGTACTTC. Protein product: CASSSTSGSYEQYF.

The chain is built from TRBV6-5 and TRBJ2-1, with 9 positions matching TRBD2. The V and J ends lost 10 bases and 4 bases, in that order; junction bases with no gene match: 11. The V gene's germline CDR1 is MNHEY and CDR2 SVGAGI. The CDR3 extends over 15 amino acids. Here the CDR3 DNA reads TGTGCCACAACAATCACTAGCGGGCATTACAATGAGCAGTTCTTC. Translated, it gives CATTITSGHYNEQFF.

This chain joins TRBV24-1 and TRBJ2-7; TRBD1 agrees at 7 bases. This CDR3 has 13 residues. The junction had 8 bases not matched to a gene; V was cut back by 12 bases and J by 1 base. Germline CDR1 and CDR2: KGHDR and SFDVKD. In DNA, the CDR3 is TGTGCCGTAACACCGGGACAGTCCTACGAGCAGTACTTC. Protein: CAVTPGQSYEQYF.

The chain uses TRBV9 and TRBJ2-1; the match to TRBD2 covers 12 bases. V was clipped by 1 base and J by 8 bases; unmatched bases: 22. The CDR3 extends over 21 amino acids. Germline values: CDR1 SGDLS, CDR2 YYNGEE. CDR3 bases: TGTGCCAGCAGCGTATCATCCCCCTATCTCCTAGCGGGAGGGCCTTATGATGAGCAGTTCTTC. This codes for CASSVSSPYLLAGGPYDEQFF.

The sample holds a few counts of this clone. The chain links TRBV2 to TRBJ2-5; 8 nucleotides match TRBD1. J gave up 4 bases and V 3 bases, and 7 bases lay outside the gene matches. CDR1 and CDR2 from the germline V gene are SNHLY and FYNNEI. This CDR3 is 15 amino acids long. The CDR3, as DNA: TGTGCCAGCAGTGATCTGGACAGGGATGGAGAGACCCAGTACTTC. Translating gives CASSDLDRDGETQYF. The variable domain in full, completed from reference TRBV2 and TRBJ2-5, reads EPEVTQTPSHQVTQMGQEVILRCVPISNHLYFYWYRQILGQKVEFLVSFYNNEISEKSEIFDDQFSVERPDGSNFTLKIRSTKLEDSAMYFCASSDLDRDGETQYFGPGTRLLVL.

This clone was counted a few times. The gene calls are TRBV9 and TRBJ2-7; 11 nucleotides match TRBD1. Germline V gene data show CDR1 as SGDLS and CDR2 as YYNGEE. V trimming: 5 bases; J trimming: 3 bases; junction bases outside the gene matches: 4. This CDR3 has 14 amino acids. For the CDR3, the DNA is TGTGCCAGCAGTTCCGGGACAGGGGGCTACGAGCAGTACTTC. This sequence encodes CASSSGTGGYEQYF.

CDR3 protein: CASSSLGLDAEQFF. In DNA, the CDR3 is TGTGCCAGCAGTTCACTCGGACTAGATGCTGAGCAGTTCTTC. This chain joins TRBV7-3 and TRBJ2-1; 7 bases align to TRBD2. This CDR3 contains 14 residues. The ends lost 6 bases at V and 9 bases at J; junction bases unmatched: 11. Germline CDR1 reads SGHTA; CDR2 reads FQGTGA.

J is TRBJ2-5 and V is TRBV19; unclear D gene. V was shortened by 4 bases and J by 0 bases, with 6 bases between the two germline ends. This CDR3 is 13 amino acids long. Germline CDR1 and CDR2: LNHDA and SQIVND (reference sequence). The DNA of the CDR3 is TGTGCCAGTAGTAATGGCAACCAAGAGACCCAGTACTTC. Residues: CASSNGNQETQYF.

CDR3 loop: CASSSWTSGRPNEQFF. The CDR3, as DNA: TGTGCCAGCAGCTCTTGGACTAGCGGGAGGCCGAATGAGCAGTTCTTC. This chain joins TRBV7-3 and TRBJ2-1; 14 positions match TRBD2. The CDR3 spans 16 residues. V was pared by 4 bases and J by 7 bases, with 6 bases of the junction left unmatched. Germline V gene lookup returns CDR1 SGHTA and CDR2 FQGTGA.

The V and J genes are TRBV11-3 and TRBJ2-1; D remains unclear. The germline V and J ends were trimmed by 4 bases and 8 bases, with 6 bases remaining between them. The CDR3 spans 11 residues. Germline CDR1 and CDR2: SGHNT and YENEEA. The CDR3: CASSSSYEQFF. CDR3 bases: TGTGCCAGCAGCTCTTCTTATGAGCAGTTCTTC.

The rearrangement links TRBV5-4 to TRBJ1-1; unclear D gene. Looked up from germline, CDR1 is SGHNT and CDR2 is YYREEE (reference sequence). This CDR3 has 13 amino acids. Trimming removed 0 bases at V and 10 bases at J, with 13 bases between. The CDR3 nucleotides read TGTGCCAGCAGCTTGGACGAGCGAGTCTCAGCTTTCTTT. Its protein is CASSLDERVSAFF.

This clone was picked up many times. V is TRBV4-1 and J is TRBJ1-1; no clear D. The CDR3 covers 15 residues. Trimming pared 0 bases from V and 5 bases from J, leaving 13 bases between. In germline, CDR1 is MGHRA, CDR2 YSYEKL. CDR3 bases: TGCGCCAGCAGCCAAGATTGGGGAGGAGGGACTGAAGCTTTCTTT. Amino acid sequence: CASSQDWGGGTEAFF.

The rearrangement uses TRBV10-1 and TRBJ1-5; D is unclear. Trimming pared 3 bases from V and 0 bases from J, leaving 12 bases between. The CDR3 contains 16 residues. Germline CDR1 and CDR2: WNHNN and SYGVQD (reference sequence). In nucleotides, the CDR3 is TGCGCCAGCAGTGATGAGGGAACGGATAGCAATCAGCCCCAGCATTTT. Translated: CASSDEGTDSNQPQHF.